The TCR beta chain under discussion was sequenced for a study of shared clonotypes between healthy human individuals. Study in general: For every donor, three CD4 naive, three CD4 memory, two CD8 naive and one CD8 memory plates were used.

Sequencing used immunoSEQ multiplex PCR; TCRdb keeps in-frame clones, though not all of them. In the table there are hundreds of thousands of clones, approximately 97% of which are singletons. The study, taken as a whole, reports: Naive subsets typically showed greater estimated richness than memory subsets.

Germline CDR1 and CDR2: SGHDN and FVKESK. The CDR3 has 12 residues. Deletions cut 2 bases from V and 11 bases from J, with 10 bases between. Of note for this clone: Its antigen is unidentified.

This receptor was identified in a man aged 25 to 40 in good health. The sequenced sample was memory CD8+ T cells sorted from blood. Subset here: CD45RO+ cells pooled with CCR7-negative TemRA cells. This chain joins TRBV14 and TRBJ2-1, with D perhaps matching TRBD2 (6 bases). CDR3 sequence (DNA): TGTGCCAGCAGCCAACTAAGCGGGCAGCAGTTCTTC. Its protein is CASSQLSGQQFF.